This entry lists 29 T cell receptor beta chains sequenced from one sample in a study of blood T cell repertoires in COVID-19. Only in-frame clones appear in the TCRdb table, and some are missing; sequencing was by immunoSEQ multiplex PCR. The sample contains 55,000 to 70,000 clones, nearly 90% of which appear only once. Sequencing input: peripheral blood. The receptors stem from a woman aged 50 to 60 with COVID-19, enrolled during active disease.

This clone was found once. V is TRBV5-1 and J is TRBJ2-1; the D gene is possibly TRBD2 (6 bases). The CDR3 runs 15 residues. The germline gives CDR1 SGHRS, CDR2 YFSETQ. The V end lost 0 bases, the J end lost 2 bases, and 9 bases lay between the germline ends. CDR3 protein: CASSLEVAAYNEQFF. In DNA form, the CDR3 reads TGCGCCAGCAGCTTGGAGGTAGCGGCCTACAATGAGCAGTTCTTC. The whole variable domain, remainder taken from reference TRBV5-1 and TRBJ2-1, is KAGVTQTPRYLIKTRGQQVTLSCSPISGHRSVSWYQQTPGQGLQFLFEYFSETQRNKGNFPGRFSGRQFSNSRSEMNVSTLELGDSALYLCASSLEVAAYNEQFFGPGTRLTVL.

This clone has a single count. The chain has TRBV12-3 or TRBV12-4 and TRBJ2-3, with D perhaps matching TRBD1 (5 bases). This CDR3 contains 12 residues. V was clipped by 7 bases and J by 3 bases, with 8 bases between them. The DNA for the CDR3 is TGTGCCAGCACGAAGGGGACAGATACGCAGTATTTT. It specifies CASTKGTDTQYF.

With regard to this clone: At one end, the junction sequence differs from germline, possibly due to a read error. This sequence joins TRBV27 and TRBJ2-1, with TRBD2 matching 13 bases. CDR3 length: 15 amino acids. The germline gives CDR1 MNHEY, CDR2 SMNVEV (reference sequence). CDR3 DNA sequence: TGTGCCAGCAGGACCGGACTAGCGGGAGATTTGGCCTCAATCTTC. Translating gives CASRTGLAGDLASIF.

The chain couples TRBV6-5 to TRBJ2-3; the D is unclear. The CDR3 has 12 residues. The V end lost 8 bases, the J end lost 4 bases, and 10 bases lay between the germline ends. Germline lookup yields CDR1 MNHEY and CDR2 SVGAGI. CDR3 coding DNA: TGTGCCAGCCGGTTAGAACCAGATACGCAGTATTTT. This codes for CASRLEPDTQYF.

The rearrangement links TRBV4-1 to TRBJ1-1, with D perhaps TRBD1 (6 bases). The germline V gene has CDR1 MGHRA and CDR2 YSYEKL. Trimming took off 6 bases at V and 0 bases at J, with 8 bases between the two ends. This CDR3 has 13 amino acids. The CDR3 DNA is TGCGCCAGCAGTTGGACAGTGAACACTGAAGCTTTCTTT. Amino acid sequence: CASSWTVNTEAFF.

Note on this clone: Distinct nucleotide sequences in the sample also encode this CDR3. This chain joins TRBV7-3 and TRBJ2-1; 9 nucleotides match TRBD1. Germline V gene lookup returns CDR1 SGHTA and CDR2 FQGTGA. The CDR3 extends over 15 amino acids. The V and J ends lost 5 bases and 4 bases, in that order; junction bases with no gene match: 6. The CDR3 loop reads CASSLTGGTYNEQFF. CDR3 nucleotides: TGTGCCAGCAGCCTTACAGGGGGCACTTACAATGAGCAGTTCTTC.

The genes are TRBV15 and TRBJ2-3; 7 bases line up with TRBD1. Trimming took 2 bases from V and 4 from J; bases not matched to a gene: 6. Germline values: CDR1 LNHNV, CDR2 YYDKDF (reference sequence). The CDR3 has 15 amino acids. This CDR3 reads CATSRITGVADTQYF. In DNA, the CDR3 is TGTGCCACCAGCAGAATTACAGGGGTCGCAGATACGCAGTATTTT.

This clone has only a few counts. The J gene is TRBJ2-3, the V gene TRBV4-1; D is perhaps TRBD1 (5 bases). The CDR3 length is 18 residues. Germline V CDR1 and CDR2: MGHRA, YSYEKL. Trimming pared 1 base from V and 4 bases from J, leaving 21 bases between. This CDR3 reads CASSQGHQGFSRADTQYF. CDR3 nucleotides: TGCGCCAGCAGCCAAGGCCATCAGGGATTTTCAAGGGCAGATACGCAGTATTTT.

The rearrangement links TRBV2 to TRBJ2-1, with D possibly being TRBD2 (6 bases). The V gene's germline CDR1 is SNHLY and CDR2 FYNNEI. The CDR3 extends over 16 amino acids. The ends were cut back, 4 bases at V and 0 bases at J, with 13 bases in the middle. CDR3 sequence reads: CASSARRGSSYNEQFF. The DNA for the CDR3 is TGTGCCAGCAGTGCGAGGAGGGGCAGCTCCTACAATGAGCAGTTCTTC.

This chain connects TRBV5-1 to TRBJ2-3; 10 bases align to TRBD2. The ends lost 2 bases at V and 2 bases at J; junction bases unmatched: 17. The germline V gene has CDR1 SGHRS and CDR2 YFSETQ. CDR3 size: 20 residues. CDR3 in DNA: TGCGCCAGCAGCTTCGTTCGGTGGCTAGCGGGAGTTCGGATCACAGATACGCAGTATTTT. Translated, it gives CASSFVRWLAGVRITDTQYF. The complete variable domain, with remaining parts taken from reference TRBV5-1 and TRBJ2-3, reads KAGVTQTPRYLIKTRGQQVTLSCSPISGHRSVSWYQQTPGQGLQFLFEYFSETQRNKGNFPGRFSGRQFSNSRSEMNVSTLELGDSALYLCASSFVRWLAGVRITDTQYFGPGTRLTVL.

The CDR3 reads CASGPRVLDTQYF. CDR3 nucleotide sequence: TGTGCTAGTGGTCCCAGGGTGTTGGATACGCAGTATTTT. V and J are TRBV12-5 and TRBJ2-3, with D perhaps matching TRBD1 (5 bases). From germline, CDR1 is LGHNT and CDR2 FRNRAP. The CDR3 length is 13 residues. V lost 5 bases to trimming and J lost 6 bases, with 12 bases between them.

V usage is TRBV11-2 and J usage is TRBJ1-2, with 7 nucleotides matching TRBD1. The length of the CDR3 is 14 residues. Germline loops: CDR1 SGHAT, CDR2 FQNNGV. V gave up 3 bases and J gave up 2 bases; unmatched junction bases: 3. CDR3 bases: TGTGCCAGCAGCTTGACAGGGTGGAACTATGGCTACACCTTC. It specifies CASSLTGWNYGYTF. The full variable domain, in which reference TRBV11-2 and TRBJ1-2 provide the parts outside the CDR3, is EAGVAQSPRYKIIEKRQSVAFWCNPISGHATLYWYQQILGQGPKLLIQFQNNGVVDDSQLPKDRFSAERLKGVDSTLKIQPAKLEDSAVYLCASSLTGWNYGYTFGSGTRLTVV.

The chain is built from TRBV10-1 and TRBJ2-1; TRBD2 is a possible D gene (5 bases). V lost 0 bases to trimming and J lost 6 bases, with 18 bases between them. This CDR3 contains 17 residues. Per germline, CDR1 WNHNN and CDR2 SYGVQD (reference sequence). In nucleotides, the CDR3 is TGCGCCAGCAGTGAGTCCCCTCGAGCGGCCTTTGGCAATGAGCAGTTCTTC. This encodes CASSESPRAAFGNEQFF.

The chain recombines TRBV7-6 with TRBJ1-4; unclear D gene. CDR1 is SGHVS and CDR2 is FNYEAQ in the germline V gene. The CDR3 runs to 18 residues. Trimming stripped 1 base from V and 2 bases from J, with 17 bases between. The CDR3 DNA is TGTGCCAGCAGCTTAGGTGTTTCCCGCGGGAGGACTAATGAAAAACTGTTTTTT. It encodes CASSLGVSRGRTNEKLFF.

The CDR3 DNA follows: TGTGCCTGGACTCGGGGGGGCACCGGGGAGCTGTTTTTT. It encodes CAWTRGGTGELFF. The gene calls are TRBV30 and TRBJ2-2, with 8 bases fitting TRBD2. Germline CDR1 is GTSNPN and CDR2 is SVGIG (reference sequence). The CDR3 consists of 13 residues. J was trimmed by 4 bases and V by 4 bases; bases with no gene match: 2.

The chain couples TRBV30 to TRBJ2-5, with 7 bases matching TRBD2. This CDR3 contains 14 residues. Germline CDR1 is GTSNPN and CDR2 is SVGIG (reference sequence). V dropped 0 bases and J dropped 4; count of bases not matched to a gene: 5. The CDR3 DNA sequence: TGTGCCTGGAGTGTACTGGGGGGGGGAGAGACCCAGTACTTC. This gives the protein CAWSVLGGGETQYF.

V gene TRBV6-5 combines with J gene TRBJ2-3; 7 nucleotides match TRBD2. Germline V gene data show CDR1 as MNHEY and CDR2 as SVGAGI. The CDR3 runs to 13 residues. The V and J ends lost 11 bases and 1 base, in that order; junction bases with no gene match: 6. CDR3 in DNA: TGTGCCTCTAAACGGGGGGGCACAGATACGCAGTATTTT. It codes for CASKRGGTDTQYF.

J is TRBJ1-4 and V is TRBV9, with 11 bases identical to TRBD1. J was trimmed by 7 bases and V by 3 bases; bases with no gene match: 2. Germline V gene sequence: CDR1 SGDLS, CDR2 YYNGEE. The CDR3 is 14 residues long. CDR3 loop: CASSAGQGGEKLFF. The CDR3, as DNA: TGTGCCAGCAGCGCGGGACAGGGGGGTGAAAAACTGTTTTTT.

V gene TRBV28 combines with J gene TRBJ2-1, with D unresolved. Per germline, CDR1 MDHEN and CDR2 SYDVKM. V was shortened by 5 bases and J by 2 bases, with 7 bases between the two germline ends. CDR3 length: 13 residues. The chain's CDR3 is CASSPPPYNEQFF. In DNA, the CDR3 is TGTGCCAGCAGTCCTCCTCCCTACAATGAGCAGTTCTTC.

This clone was observed a handful of times. The chain is built from TRBV20-1 and TRBJ2-7, with TRBD1 as a possible D gene (5 bases). The CDR3 length is 11 residues. Germline values: CDR1 DFQATT, CDR2 SNEGSKA (reference sequence). Deletions cut 3 bases from V and 3 bases from J, with 6 bases between. The CDR3: CSASRDYEQYF. The CDR3 nucleotides are TGCAGTGCTAGCAGGGACTACGAGCAGTACTTC.

For this clone: An end of the junction does not agree with germline; a read error may underlie this. This chain connects TRBV28 to TRBJ2-1; D is possibly TRBD2 (5 bases). CDR3 size: 15 residues. Germline-derived CDR1 and CDR2 are MDHEN and SYDVKM. This CDR3 is CASIESGRMMNEQFF. The CDR3, as DNA: TGTGCTAGCATAGAAAGCGGAAGAATGATGAATGAGCAGTTCTTC.

V gene TRBV28 combines with J gene TRBJ1-4, with 12 positions matching TRBD1. Trimming at V came to 6 bases and at J to 10 bases, leaving 9 bases not matched to a gene. Germline V gene data show CDR1 as MDHEN and CDR2 as SYDVKM. This CDR3 spans 15 amino acids. The CDR3 DNA reads TGTGCCAGCAGCCTTAGCGGGACAGGGGGCGGAAAACTGTTTTTT. As protein: CASSLSGTGGGKLFF. Supplemented by reference TRBV28 and TRBJ1-4, the full variable domain reads DVKVTQSSRYLVKRTGEKVFLECVQDMDHENMFWYRQDPGLGLRLIYFSYDVKMKEKGDIPEGYSVSREKKERFSLILESASTNQTSMYLCASSLSGTGGGKLFFGSGTQLSVL.

DNA of the CDR3: TGTGCCAGCAGCTTAGCGGCACAGGGTACGCATTCACCCCTCCACTTT. It is translated as CASSLAAQGTHSPLHF. The gene calls are TRBV7-8 and TRBJ1-6; D may be TRBD1 (6 bases). CDR1 SGHVS and CDR2 FQNEAQ come from the germline V gene. V was trimmed by 0 bases and J by 8 bases, leaving 14 bases between them. This CDR3 is built from 16 residues.

CDR3 DNA: TGCGCCAGCAGCGGCAGGACCCAGTACTTC. Translated, it gives CASSGRTQYF. This chain links TRBV4-1 with TRBJ2-5, with no clear D. The V gene lost 5 bases and the J gene lost 7 bases, with 5 bases spanning the gap. The germline V gene encodes CDR1 MGHRA and CDR2 YSYEKL. CDR3 size: 10 residues.

The V call is TRBV7-9, the J call TRBJ2-3, with D perhaps TRBD1 (5 bases). This CDR3 has 12 amino acids. Germline lookup yields CDR1 SEHNR and CDR2 FQNEAQ (reference sequence). V was shortened by 2 bases and J by 6 bases, with 6 bases between the two germline ends. In DNA, the CDR3 is TGTGCCAGCAGCTTAAACAGGGATACGCAGTATTTT. It encodes CASSLNRDTQYF.

The chain joins TRBV20-1 to TRBJ2-5; D may be TRBD1 (6 bases). V lost 3 bases and J lost 2, with 7 bases in between. Germline loops: CDR1 DFQATT, CDR2 SNEGSKA (reference sequence). The CDR3 contains 12 residues. The CDR3 loop reads CSASGQQETQYF. CDR3 coding DNA: TGCAGTGCTAGTGGACAGCAAGAGACCCAGTACTTC.

The chain combines TRBV7-3 with TRBJ2-5; TRBD2 is a possible D gene (6 bases). Trimming left V 2 bases short and J 0 bases short, with 7 bases between. The CDR3 contains 14 residues. CDR1 and CDR2 from the germline V gene are SGHTA and FQGTGA. The CDR3 here is CASSLGGNQETQYF. The DNA of the CDR3 is TGTGCCAGCAGCTTAGGGGGGAACCAAGAGACCCAGTACTTC.

This clone has a single count. This chain joins TRBV27 and TRBJ2-1, with 13 bases fitting TRBD2. CDR3 length equals 15 residues. After removal of 7 bases from V and 10 bases from J, the junction contained 10 bases not matched to a gene. Germline-derived CDR1 and CDR2 are MNHEY and SMNVEV (reference sequence). The CDR3 DNA follows: TGTGCCAGCATCGGACTAGCGGGAGCGGTCGGAGAGCAGTTCTTC. Its protein is CASIGLAGAVGEQFF.

The genes are TRBV5-5 and TRBJ2-1, with D possibly being TRBD2 (5 bases). Deletions cut 4 bases from V and 9 bases from J, with 17 bases between. The CDR3 contains 14 residues. Germline CDR1 is SGHKS and CDR2 is YYEKEE (reference sequence). The CDR3 loop reads CASSKGNPRGEQFF. The CDR3 DNA reads as TGTGCCAGCAGCAAGGGCAACCCTCGGGGTGAGCAGTTCTTC.